One sample yielded the 9 T cell receptor beta chains listed below, sequenced in a study of blood T cells in healthy people across ages (dated by TCRdb to 2014 to 2015). Library generation was performed with 5' RACE. Sequencing was carried out with an Illumina HiSeq 2500. A second PCR of roughly 7 to 11 cycles was performed with a sample-barcoded 5' primer and a J-beta primer mix. The raw public reads went through TCRdb reprocessing: fastp at Q25, MiXCR clone calling, in-frame beta chains kept. Duplicate CDR3 protein sequences are folded into a single record with the most common DNA and genes. Present in this sample are roughly 1,100,000 distinct CDR3 sequences, under 30% of which were seen just once. The ten largest clonotypes hold around 0.75% of the sample. Another study also made use of these data, one on T cells of mothers and their children.

The material sequenced was blood. The source is a girl aged 2 to 10 in good health.

Only a few counts were recorded for this clonotype. The chain joins TRBV12-3 or TRBV12-4 to TRBJ2-5; 13 bases are a match to TRBD2. Gene TRBJ2-1 matches the end of the DNA better, so the J call may be wrong. The CDR3 totals 17 residues. The CDR3 here is CASSFTSGGAFRDEQFF. The CDR3 DNA reads TGTGCCAGCAGTTTCACTAGCGGGGGGGCCTTTCGCGATGAGCAGTTCTTC.

V usage is TRBV28 and J usage is TRBJ2-7; tentative D call: TRBD1 (5 bases). V gave up 7 bases and J gave up 2 bases, with 12 bases separating them. CDR3 size: 13 residues. Per germline, CDR1 MDHEN and CDR2 SYDVKM. CDR3 sequence: CASNQGRAYEQYF. The CDR3 DNA sequence: TGTGCCAGCAATCAGGGCAGGGCCTACGAGCAGTACTTC.

At least ten counts were recorded for this clonotype. This rearrangement joins TRBV4-3 to TRBJ1-2; TRBD1 aligns across 8 bases. After removal of 0 bases from V and 4 bases from J, the junction contained 1 base not matched to a gene. Per germline, CDR1 LGHNA and CDR2 YSLEER. The CDR3 runs to 14 residues. CDR3 nucleotide sequence: TGCGCCAGCAGCCAAGAAACAGGGGGCTATGGCTACACCTTC. Translating gives CASSQETGGYGYTF.

This chain connects TRBV7-2 to TRBJ2-4; the match to TRBD1 covers 10 bases. The germline V gene encodes CDR1 SGHTA and CDR2 FQGNSA. Trimming at V came to 5 bases and at J to 2 bases, leaving 6 bases not matched to a gene. This CDR3 is built from 16 residues. CDR3 sequence reads: CASSPRQGATKNIQYF. CDR3 nucleotide sequence: TGTGCCAGCAGCCCCCGACAGGGGGCAACCAAAAACATTCAGTACTTC.

This clonotype has only a few counts. This chain joins TRBV4-3 and TRBJ2-7; 7 bases are a match to TRBD1. CDR3 size: 16 residues. The germline V gene has CDR1 LGHNA and CDR2 YSLEER. V lost 2 bases, J lost 6 bases, and 13 bases stayed unmatched. This CDR3 is CASSQRYRGSQSEQYF. The CDR3 nucleotides are TGCGCCAGCAGCCAAAGATACAGGGGCTCCCAGTCCGAGCAGTACTTC.

This clonotype has a handful of counts. The chain is built from TRBV7-2 and TRBJ2-7; D is perhaps TRBD1 (5 bases). Germline V gives CDR1 SGHTA, CDR2 FQGNSA. The length of the CDR3 is 14 residues. V lost 6 bases, J lost 1 base, and 13 bases lay in between. CDR3 DNA sequence: TGTGCCAGCAGGCGAACAGGTTATTCCTACGAGCAGTACTTC. It encodes CASRRTGYSYEQYF.

The V and J genes are TRBV29-1 and TRBJ1-1; D unresolved. The CDR3 consists of 12 residues. Between the trimmed V and J ends, which lost 4 bases and 5 bases, there was a span of 11 bases. The V gene's germline CDR1 is SQVTM and CDR2 ANQGSEA. CDR3 sequence reads: CSVAFVGTEAFF. The CDR3 bases are TGCAGCGTTGCGTTTGTGGGTACTGAAGCTTTCTTT.

Comment on this clonotype: A read error may produce the germline difference seen at one junction end. The rearrangement links TRBV7-9 to TRBJ1-1; perhaps TRBD1 as D (6 bases). This CDR3 has 13 residues. Germline CDR1 is SEHNR and CDR2 is FQNEAQ (reference sequence). This chain's CDR3 is CASIPQGTTEVFF. The CDR3 DNA is TGTGCCAGCATCCCTCAGGGGACCACTGAAGTTTTCTTT.

V is TRBV4-1 and J is TRBJ2-3, with D hard to call. Trimming took off 0 bases at V and 0 bases at J, with 7 bases between the two ends. The CDR3 length is 15 residues. From germline, CDR1 is MGHRA and CDR2 YSYEKL. The chain's CDR3 is CASSQEKESTDTQYF. The CDR3 region has the DNA TGCGCCAGCAGCCAAGAAAAGGAGAGCACAGATACGCAGTATTTT.